This TCR beta chain is drawn from a study of shared clonotypes between healthy human individuals. Study-wide points: Rarefaction analysis demonstrated incomplete sorted-subset sequencing notwithstanding large depth.

CD45RO-negative CD8 cells positively selected for CCR7 made up the naive population, which excluded terminally differentiated effector memory CD45RA+ cells. The CDR3 length is 16 residues. Per germline, CDR1 MNHEY and CDR2 SMNVEV (reference sequence). With 7 bases removed from V and 9 bases from J, the gap between germline ends came to 25 bases. It was across several immunoSEQ plates that each subset's genomic DNA was evenly split. Assay used: immunoSEQ multiplex PCR; TCRdb lists only in-frame clones, some missing. The sample holds fewer than 1 million clones, around 96% seen once. Note on this clone: Its specificity is unknown.

The chain combines TRBV27 with TRBJ2-1; D may be TRBD2 (6 bases). The clonotype comes from a man younger than 40 in good health. Sequencing input: naive CD8+ T cells sorted from blood. In DNA, the CDR3 is TGTGCCAGCACCTCCTCTCGGGACGGGAGTGGTGGTGAGCAGTTCTTC. It translates to CASTSSRDGSGGEQFF.